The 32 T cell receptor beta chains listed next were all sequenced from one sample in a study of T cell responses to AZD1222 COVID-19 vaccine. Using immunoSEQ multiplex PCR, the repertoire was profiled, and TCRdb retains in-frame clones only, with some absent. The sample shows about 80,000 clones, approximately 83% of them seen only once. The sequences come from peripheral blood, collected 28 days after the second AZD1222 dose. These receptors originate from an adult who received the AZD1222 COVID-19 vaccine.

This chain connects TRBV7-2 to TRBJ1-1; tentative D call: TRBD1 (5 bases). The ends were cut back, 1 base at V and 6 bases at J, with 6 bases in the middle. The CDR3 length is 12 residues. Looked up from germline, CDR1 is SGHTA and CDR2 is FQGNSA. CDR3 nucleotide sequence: TGTGCCAGCAGCTTAGGGGGGGCTGAAGCTTTCTTT. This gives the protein CASSLGGAEAFF.

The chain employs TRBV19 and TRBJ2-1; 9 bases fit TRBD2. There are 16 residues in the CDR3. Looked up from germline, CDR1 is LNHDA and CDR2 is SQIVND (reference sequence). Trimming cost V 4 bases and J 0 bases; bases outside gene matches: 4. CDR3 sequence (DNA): TGTGCCAGTAGTACGGTGCGGGGGGGCTCCTACAATGAGCAGTTCTTC. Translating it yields CASSTVRGGSYNEQFF.

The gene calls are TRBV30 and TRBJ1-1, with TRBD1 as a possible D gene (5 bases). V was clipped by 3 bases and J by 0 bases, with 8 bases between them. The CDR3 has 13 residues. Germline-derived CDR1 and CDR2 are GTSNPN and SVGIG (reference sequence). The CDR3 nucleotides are TGTGCCTGGAGGCGGGGGGTGAACACTGAAGCTTTCTTT. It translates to CAWRRGVNTEAFF.

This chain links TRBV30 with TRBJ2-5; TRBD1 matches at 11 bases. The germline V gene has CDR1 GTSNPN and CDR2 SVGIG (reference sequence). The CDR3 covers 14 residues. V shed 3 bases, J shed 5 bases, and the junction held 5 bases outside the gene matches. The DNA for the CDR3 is TGTGCCTGGAGAAGGACAGGGGGCACGGAGACCCAGTACTTC. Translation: CAWRRTGGTETQYF.

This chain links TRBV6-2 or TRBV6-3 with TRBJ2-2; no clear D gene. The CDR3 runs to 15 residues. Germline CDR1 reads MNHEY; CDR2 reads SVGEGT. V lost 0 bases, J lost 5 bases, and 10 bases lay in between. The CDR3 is CASSYSTVGTGELFF. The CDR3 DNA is TGTGCCAGCAGTTACTCGACGGTTGGAACCGGGGAGCTGTTTTTT.

This CDR3 reads CSAQGPYEQYF. In DNA, the CDR3 is TGCAGCGCCCAGGGGCCCTACGAGCAGTACTTC. The V call is TRBV29-1, the J call TRBJ2-7; tentatively, D is TRBD1 (6 bases). The CDR3 is made up of 11 amino acids. V was clipped by 7 bases and J by 2 bases, with 9 bases between them. Germline CDR1 SQVTM, CDR2 ANQGSEA.

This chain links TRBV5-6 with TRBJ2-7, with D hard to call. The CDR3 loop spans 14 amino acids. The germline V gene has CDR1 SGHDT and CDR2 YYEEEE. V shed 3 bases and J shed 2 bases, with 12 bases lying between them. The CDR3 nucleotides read TGTGCCAGCAGCTCTATAGGGCAAACCTACGAGCAGTACTTC. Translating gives CASSSIGQTYEQYF.

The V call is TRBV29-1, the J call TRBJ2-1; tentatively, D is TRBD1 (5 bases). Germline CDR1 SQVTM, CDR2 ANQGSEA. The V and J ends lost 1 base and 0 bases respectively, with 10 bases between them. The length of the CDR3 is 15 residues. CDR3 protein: CSVEGRESSYNEQFF. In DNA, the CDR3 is TGCAGCGTTGAAGGCAGGGAAAGCTCCTACAATGAGCAGTTCTTC.

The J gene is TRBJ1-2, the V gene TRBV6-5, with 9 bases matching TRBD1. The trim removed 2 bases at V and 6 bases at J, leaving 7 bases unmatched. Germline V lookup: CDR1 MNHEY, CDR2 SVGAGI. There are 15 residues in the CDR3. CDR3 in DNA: TGTGCCAGCAGTTACACACCGGGACAGGGTCATGGCTACACCTTC. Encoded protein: CASSYTPGQGHGYTF.

CDR3 in DNA: TGCGCCAGCAGCCCGGAGGGACGGAACTATGGCTACACCTTC. This gives the protein CASSPEGRNYGYTF. The chain couples TRBV5-1 to TRBJ1-2, with D maybe TRBD1 (5 bases). The CDR3 consists of 14 residues. V lost 4 bases and J 2 bases, leaving 12 bases between the germline ends. Germline V gene sequence: CDR1 SGHRS, CDR2 YFSETQ.

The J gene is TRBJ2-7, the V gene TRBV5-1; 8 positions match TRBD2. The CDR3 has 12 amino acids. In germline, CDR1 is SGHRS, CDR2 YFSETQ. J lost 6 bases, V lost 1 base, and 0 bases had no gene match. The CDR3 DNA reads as TGCGCCAGCAGCTTGACTAGCGGCGAGCAGTACTTC. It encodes CASSLTSGEQYF.

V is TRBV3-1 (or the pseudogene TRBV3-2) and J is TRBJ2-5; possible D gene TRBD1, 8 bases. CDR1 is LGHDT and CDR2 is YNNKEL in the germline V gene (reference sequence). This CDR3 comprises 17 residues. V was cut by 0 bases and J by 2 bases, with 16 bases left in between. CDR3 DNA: TGTGCCAGCAGCCAAGACCCGACAGGGGAGGGGCAAGAGACCCAGTACTTC. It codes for CASSQDPTGEGQETQYF.

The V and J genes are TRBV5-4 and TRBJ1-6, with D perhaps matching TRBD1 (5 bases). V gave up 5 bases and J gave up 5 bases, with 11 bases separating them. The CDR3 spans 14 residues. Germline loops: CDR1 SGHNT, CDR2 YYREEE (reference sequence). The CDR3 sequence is CASRNRQNNSPLHF. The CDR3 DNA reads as TGTGCCAGCAGAAACCGACAGAATAATTCACCCCTCCACTTT.

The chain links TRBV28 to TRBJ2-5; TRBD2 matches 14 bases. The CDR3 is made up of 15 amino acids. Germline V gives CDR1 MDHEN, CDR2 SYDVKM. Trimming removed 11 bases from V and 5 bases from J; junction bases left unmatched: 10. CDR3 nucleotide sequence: TGTGCCGTCGGGACTAGCGGGAGATCGTCGGAGACCCAGTACTTC. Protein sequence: CAVGTSGRSSETQYF.

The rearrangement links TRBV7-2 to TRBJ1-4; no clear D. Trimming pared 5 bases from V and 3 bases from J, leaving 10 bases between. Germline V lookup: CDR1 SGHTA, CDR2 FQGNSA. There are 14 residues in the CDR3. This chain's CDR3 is CASSPATSNEKLFF. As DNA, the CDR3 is TGTGCCAGCAGCCCCGCCACGTCTAATGAAAAACTGTTTTTT.

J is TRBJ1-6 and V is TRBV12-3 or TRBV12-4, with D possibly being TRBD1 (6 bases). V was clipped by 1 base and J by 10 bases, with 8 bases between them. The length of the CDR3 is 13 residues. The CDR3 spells CASSLEGGSPLHF. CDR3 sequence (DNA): TGTGCCAGCAGTTTAGAGGGGGGGTCACCCCTCCACTTT.

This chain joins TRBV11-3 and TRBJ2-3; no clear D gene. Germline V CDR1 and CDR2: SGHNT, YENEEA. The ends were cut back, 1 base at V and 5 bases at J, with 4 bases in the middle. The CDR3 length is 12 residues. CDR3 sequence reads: CASSLVGDTQYF. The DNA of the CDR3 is TGTGCCAGCAGCTTAGTGGGAGATACGCAGTATTTT.

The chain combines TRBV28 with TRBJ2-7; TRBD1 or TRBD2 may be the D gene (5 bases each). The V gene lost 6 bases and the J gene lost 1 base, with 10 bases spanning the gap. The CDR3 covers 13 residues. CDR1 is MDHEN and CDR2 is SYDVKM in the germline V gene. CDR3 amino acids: CASRGVTSYEQYF. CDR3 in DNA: TGTGCCAGCAGGGGGGTTACTTCCTACGAGCAGTACTTC.

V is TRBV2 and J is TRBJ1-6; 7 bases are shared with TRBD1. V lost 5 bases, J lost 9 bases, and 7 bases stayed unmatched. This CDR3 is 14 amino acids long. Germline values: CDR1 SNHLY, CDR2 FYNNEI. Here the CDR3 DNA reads TGTGCCAGCAGTATCAGGGGGGACGGTTCACCCCTCCACTTT. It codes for CASSIRGDGSPLHF.

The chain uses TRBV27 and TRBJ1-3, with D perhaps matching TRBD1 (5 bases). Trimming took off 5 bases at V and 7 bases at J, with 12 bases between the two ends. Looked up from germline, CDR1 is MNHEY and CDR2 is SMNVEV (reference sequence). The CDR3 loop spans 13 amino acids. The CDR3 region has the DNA TGTGCCAGCAGTCCGGGACTGGGGAACACCATATATTTT. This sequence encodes CASSPGLGNTIYF.

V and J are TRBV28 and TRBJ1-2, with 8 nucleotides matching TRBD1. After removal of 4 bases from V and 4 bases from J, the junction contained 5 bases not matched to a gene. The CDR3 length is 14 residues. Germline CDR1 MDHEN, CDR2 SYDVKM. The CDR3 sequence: CASSSRGRAYGYTF. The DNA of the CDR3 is TGTGCCAGCAGTTCCAGGGGGCGCGCCTATGGCTACACCTTC.

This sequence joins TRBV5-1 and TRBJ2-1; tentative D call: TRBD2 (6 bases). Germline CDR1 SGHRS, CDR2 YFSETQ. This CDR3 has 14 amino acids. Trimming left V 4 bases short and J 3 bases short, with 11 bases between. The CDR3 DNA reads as TGCGCCAGCAGCGGGGGGACGGACTACAATGAGCAGTTCTTC. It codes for CASSGGTDYNEQFF.

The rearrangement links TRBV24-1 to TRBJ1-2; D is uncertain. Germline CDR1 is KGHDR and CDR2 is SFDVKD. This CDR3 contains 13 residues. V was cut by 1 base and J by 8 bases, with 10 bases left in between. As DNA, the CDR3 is TGTGCCACCAGTGATTTTTATGGGAGGGGCTACACCTTC. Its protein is CATSDFYGRGYTF.

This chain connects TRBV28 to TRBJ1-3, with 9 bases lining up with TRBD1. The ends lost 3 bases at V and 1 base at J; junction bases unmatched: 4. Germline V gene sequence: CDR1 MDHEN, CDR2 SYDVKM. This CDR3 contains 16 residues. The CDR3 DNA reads TGTGCCAGCAGTTTGGGGGGGACAGGGTCTGGAAACACCATATATTTT. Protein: CASSLGGTGSGNTIYF.

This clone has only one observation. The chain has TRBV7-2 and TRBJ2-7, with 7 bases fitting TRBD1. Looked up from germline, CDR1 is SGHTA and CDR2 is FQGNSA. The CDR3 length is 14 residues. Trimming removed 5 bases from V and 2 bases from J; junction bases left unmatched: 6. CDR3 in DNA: TGTGCCAGCAGCCCGGACAGGTGGACCTACGAGCAGTACTTC. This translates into CASSPDRWTYEQYF.

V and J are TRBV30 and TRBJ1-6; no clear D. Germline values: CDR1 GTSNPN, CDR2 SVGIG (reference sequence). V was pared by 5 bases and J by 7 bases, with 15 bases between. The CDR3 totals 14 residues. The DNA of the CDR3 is TGTGCCTGGGCTAACCTACACGGAAATTCACCCCTCCACTTT. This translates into CAWANLHGNSPLHF.

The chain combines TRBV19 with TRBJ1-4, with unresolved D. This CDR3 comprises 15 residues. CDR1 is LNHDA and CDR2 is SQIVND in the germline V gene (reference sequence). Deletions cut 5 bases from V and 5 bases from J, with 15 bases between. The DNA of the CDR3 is TGTGCCAGTAGTCCCCACCATGGGCGGAATGAAAAACTGTTTTTT. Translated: CASSPHHGRNEKLFF.

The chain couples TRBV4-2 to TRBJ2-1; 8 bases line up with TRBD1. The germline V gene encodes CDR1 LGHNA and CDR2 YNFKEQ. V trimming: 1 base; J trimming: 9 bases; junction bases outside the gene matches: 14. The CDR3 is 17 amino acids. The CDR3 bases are TGTGCCAGCAGCCAAGGGGATCGGGACAGGCGGATGGCTGAGCAGTTCTTC. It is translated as CASSQGDRDRRMAEQFF.

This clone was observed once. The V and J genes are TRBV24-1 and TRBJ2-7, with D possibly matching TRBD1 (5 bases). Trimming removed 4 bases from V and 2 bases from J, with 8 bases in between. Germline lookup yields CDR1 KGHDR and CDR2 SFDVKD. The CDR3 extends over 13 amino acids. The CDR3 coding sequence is TGTGCCACCAGTGAAGCAGGGACCTACGAGCAGTACTTC. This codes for CATSEAGTYEQYF.

The CDR3 spells CAISEPSPGTDTQYF. CDR3 nucleotide sequence: TGTGCCATCAGTGAGCCGAGTCCCGGCACAGATACGCAGTATTTT. This chain links TRBV10-3 with TRBJ2-3; D is unresolved. Germline CDR1 ENHRY, CDR2 SYGVKD. V was clipped by 2 bases and J by 1 base, with 10 bases between them. The CDR3 covers 15 residues.

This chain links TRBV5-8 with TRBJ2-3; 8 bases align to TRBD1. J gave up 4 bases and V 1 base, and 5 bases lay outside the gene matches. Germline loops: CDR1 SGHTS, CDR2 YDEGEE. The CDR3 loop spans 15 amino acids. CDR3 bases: TGTGCCAGCAGCTTGTTGCAGGGGGCCTCAGATACGCAGTATTTT. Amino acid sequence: CASSLLQGASDTQYF.

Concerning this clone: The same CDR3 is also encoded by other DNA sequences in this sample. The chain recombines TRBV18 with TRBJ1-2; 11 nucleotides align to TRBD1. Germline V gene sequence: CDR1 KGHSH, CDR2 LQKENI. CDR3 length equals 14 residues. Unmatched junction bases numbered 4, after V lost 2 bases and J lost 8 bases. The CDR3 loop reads CASSPGTGGSGYTF. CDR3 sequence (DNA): TGTGCCAGCTCACCAGGGACAGGGGGAAGCGGCTACACCTTC. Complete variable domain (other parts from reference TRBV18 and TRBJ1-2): NAGVMQNPRHLVRRRGQEARLRCSPMKGHSHVYWYRQLPEEGLKFMVYLQKENIIDESGMPKERFSAEFPKEGPSILRIQQVVRGDSAAYFCASSPGTGGSGYTFGSGTRLTVV.